In its sample, the clone carrying this TCR beta chain ranks as medium-sized (0.01 to 0.1%). Its antigen is unknown. Blood genomic DNA input for TRB amplification was about 220-500 ng. Multiplex PCR with BIOMED2 TRB-A/B primer pools amplified TRB rearrangements. MiXCR, applied by TCRdb to the multiplex PCR reads, yields one record per CDR3 protein. The sample records about 3,000 distinct CDR3 sequences, approximately 28% being singletons. The data originate from a study of T and B cells in COVID-19 patients. Study background: COVID-19 patients gave peripheral blood either during active infection or after recovery.

Findings and limits, study-wide: No sequencing was yet done of CD4+, regulatory or CD8+ subsets, or of SARS-CoV-2-responsive or tetramer+ sorted cells. At recovery TRB diversity and richness exceeded healthy donors, after highly clonal active COVID-19 repertoires.

This clonotype originated in a human donor with active COVID-19. The donor label of this sample is uncertain. Material: blood.

CDR3 DNA: TGTGCCAGCAGTGACCCCTCTGACAGGGTAGAAACCGGGGAGCTGTTTTTT. As protein: CASSDPSDRVETGELFF. The chain has TRBV12-3 or TRBV12-4 and TRBJ2-2, with 7 bases lining up with TRBD1. Trimming cost V 5 bases and J 5 bases; bases outside gene matches: 14. The CDR3 loop spans 17 amino acids.